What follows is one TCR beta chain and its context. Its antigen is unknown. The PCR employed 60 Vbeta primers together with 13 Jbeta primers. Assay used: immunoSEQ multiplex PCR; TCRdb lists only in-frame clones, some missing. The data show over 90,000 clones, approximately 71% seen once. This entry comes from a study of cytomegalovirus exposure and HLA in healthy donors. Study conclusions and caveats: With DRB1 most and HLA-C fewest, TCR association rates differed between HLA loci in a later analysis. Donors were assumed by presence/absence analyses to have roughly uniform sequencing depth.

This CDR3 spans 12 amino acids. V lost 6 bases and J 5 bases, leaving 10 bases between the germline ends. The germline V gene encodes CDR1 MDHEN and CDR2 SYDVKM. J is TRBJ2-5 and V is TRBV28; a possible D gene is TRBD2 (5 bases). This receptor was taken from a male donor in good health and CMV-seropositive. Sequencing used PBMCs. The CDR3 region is CASSGLVETQYF. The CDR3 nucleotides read TGTGCCAGCAGCGGACTCGTGGAGACCCAGTACTTC.